Each of the 24 T cell receptor beta chains below was sequenced from the same sample in a study (dated by TCRdb to about 2015). Libraries were built with 5' RACE. Sequenced using an Illumina MiSeq. In TCRdb, the public reads were trimmed at Q25 with fastp and aligned with MiXCR, with productive beta chains retained. Here each entry gathers all rows of one CDR3 protein and keeps the most common genes and DNA. This sample is represented by about 59,000 distinct CDR3 sequences; less than 25% of them were singletons. About 2.9% of the sample is in the top ten clones. Tregs were isolated as CD4+CD25+CD127-/low cells. The specimen sequenced was tumor-infiltrating Tregs sorted from the breast tumor. All receptors come from a female donor with breast cancer.

This clonotype was detected a few times. The chain is built from TRBV28 and TRBJ2-1; the D gene is possibly TRBD2 (6 bases). CDR3 size: 13 residues. Germline lookup yields CDR1 MDHEN and CDR2 SYDVKM. V was trimmed by 8 bases and J by 8 bases, leaving 16 bases between them. The CDR3 is CASSRLVIHEQFF. The CDR3 DNA is TGTGCCAGCTCTCGACTAGTCATTCATGAGCAGTTCTTC.

Turning to this clonotype: Being one base from a much bigger clone, this may be a read error. The V gene is TRBV6-6, the J gene TRBJ1-3; D is unresolved. CDR3 length equals 12 residues. Deletions cut 7 bases from V and 8 bases from J, with 12 bases between. CDR1 and CDR2 (germline): MNHNY, SVGAGI (reference sequence). CDR3: CASTGGPHTIYF. For the CDR3, the DNA is TGTGCCAGCACGGGCGGCCCACACACCATATATTTT.

The chain uses TRBV7-8 and TRBJ1-5; no reliable D call. Trimming cost V 5 bases and J 4 bases, with 12 bases left between them. CDR3 length: 14 amino acids. In germline, CDR1 is SGHVS, CDR2 FQNEAQ. The CDR3 is CASSPTGLNQPQHF. The CDR3 DNA sequence: TGTGCCAGCAGCCCCACGGGCCTGAATCAGCCCCAGCATTTT.

V and J are TRBV5-4 and TRBJ2-1, with TRBD2 matching 11 bases. Per germline, CDR1 SGHNT and CDR2 YYREEE (reference sequence). The ends lost 0 bases at V and 7 bases at J; junction bases unmatched: 12. The CDR3 has 18 residues. The DNA of the CDR3 is TGTGCCAGCAGCTTGGAACTAGCGGGGGTCGGTACGGGGAATGAGCAGTTCTTC. It translates to CASSLELAGVGTGNEQFF.

This clonotype was recorded many times. This chain connects TRBV29-1 to TRBJ1-1; D is unclear. CDR1 is SQVTM, CDR2 ANQGSEA, per germline. This CDR3 is built from 13 residues. V lost 7 bases and J lost 3, with 15 bases in between. CDR3 nucleotides: TGCAGCGCGACCACCTTAACTTACACTGAAGCTTTCTTT. This gives the protein CSATTLTYTEAFF. Complete variable domain (other parts from reference TRBV29-1 and TRBJ1-1): SAVISQKPSRDICQRGTSLTIQCQVDSQVTMMFWYRQQPGQSLTLIATANQGSEATYESGFVIDKFPISRPNLTFSTLTVSNMSPEDSSIYLCSATTLTYTEAFFGQGTRLTVV.

In DNA, the CDR3 is TGTGCCAGCCGAGCCGGACCACCTAACTATGGCTACACCTTC. Translation gives CASRAGPPNYGYTF. The gene calls are TRBV25-1 and TRBJ1-2; D gene uncertain. CDR3 length: 14 residues. V was cut by 8 bases and J by 0 bases, with 13 bases left in between. From germline, CDR1 is MGHDK and CDR2 SYGVNS.

Ten or more counts support this clonotype. CDR3 residues: CSAKGEAANEQYF. DNA of the CDR3: TGCAGTGCTAAAGGAGAAGCAGCCAACGAGCAGTACTTC. The chain is built from TRBV20-1 and TRBJ2-7; the D is unclear. The ends were cut back, 4 bases at V and 5 bases at J, with 15 bases in the middle. CDR3 length: 13 amino acids. Germline-derived CDR1 and CDR2 are DFQATT and SNEGSKA (reference sequence).

This chain uses TRBV5-1 with TRBJ1-1; no clear D gene. V was trimmed by 4 bases and J by 7 bases, leaving 14 bases between them. This CDR3 region has 13 residues. Germline loops: CDR1 SGHRS, CDR2 YFSETQ. In DNA form, the CDR3 reads TGCGCCAGCAGCCCGACAACGTGGGGTGAAGCTTTCTTT. Amino acid sequence: CASSPTTWGEAFF.

The rearrangement links TRBV28 to TRBJ2-3; either TRBD1 or TRBD2 may supply D (5 bases each). The CDR3 loop spans 13 amino acids. Germline assignment: CDR1 MDHEN and CDR2 SYDVKM. The germline V and J ends were trimmed by 2 bases and 14 bases, with 17 bases remaining between them. The CDR3 spells CASSLQRGDPGYF. Written as DNA, the CDR3 is TGTGCCAGCAGTTTACAGAGGGGAGATCCGGGGTATTTT.

This clonotype has only a few counts. The V and J genes are TRBV5-1 and TRBJ2-2, with D possibly matching TRBD2 (6 bases). V lost 6 bases to trimming and J lost 1 base, with 13 bases between them. The CDR3 sequence is 15 residues long. From germline, CDR1 is SGHRS and CDR2 YFSETQ. The CDR3 bases are TGCGCCAGCACCTCAGATAGCGGGAACACCGGGGAGCTGTTTTTT. It codes for CASTSDSGNTGELFF.

This clonotype has at least ten counts. The gene calls are TRBV12-3 or TRBV12-4 and TRBJ1-2, with TRBD1 identical over 11 bases. The CDR3 is 15 residues long. The V and J ends lost 6 bases and 8 bases, in that order; junction bases with no gene match: 11. The DNA of the CDR3 is TGTGCCAGCAGCATGAGTATGGGACAGGGGGTCGGCTACACCTTC. Its translation is CASSMSMGQGVGYTF.

The chain employs TRBV5-1 and TRBJ2-2; 10 bases are a match to TRBD2. The CDR3 spans 17 residues. CDR1 and CDR2 (germline): SGHRS, YFSETQ. With 4 bases clipped from V and 9 bases from J, the junction kept 15 bases outside the gene matches. CDR3 region: CASSLLSASGSFRELFF. DNA of the CDR3: TGCGCCAGCAGCCTCCTATCGGCTAGCGGGAGCTTTAGGGAGCTGTTTTTT.

This clonotype was observed a few times. The chain uses TRBV9 and TRBJ1-2, with D uncertain. Trimming cost V 4 bases and J 0 bases, with 13 bases left between them. This CDR3 region has 15 residues. From germline, CDR1 is SGDLS and CDR2 YYNGEE. The CDR3 DNA is TGTGCCAGCAGCCCCTTCGGGTTAACTAACTATGGCTACACCTTC. Translating gives CASSPFGLTNYGYTF. The full variable domain, with the rest looked up from reference TRBV9 and TRBJ1-2, is DSGVTQTPKHLITATGQRVTLRCSPRSGDLSVYWYQQSLDQGLQFLIQYYNGEERAKGNILERFSAQQFPDLHSELNLSSLELGDSALYFCASSPFGLTNYGYTFGSGTRLTVV.

The chain is built from TRBV4-1 and TRBJ2-1; D not resolved. Between the trimmed V and J ends, which lost 0 bases and 0 bases, there was a span of 18 bases. The CDR3 length is 19 residues. CDR1 is MGHRA and CDR2 is YSYEKL in the germline V gene. The DNA of the CDR3 is TGCGCCAGCAGCCAAGATCCCTCAGGAGCACCGAGCTCCTACAATGAGCAGTTCTTC. Protein product: CASSQDPSGAPSSYNEQFF.

This clonotype was counted many times. This sequence joins TRBV6-1 and TRBJ2-3; no reliable D call. This CDR3 is 14 amino acids long. CDR1 MNHNS and CDR2 SASEGT come from the germline V gene. V was clipped by 2 bases and J by 4 bases, with 10 bases between them. CDR3 DNA sequence: TGTGCCAGCAGTGAACTGATCCCTCCAGATACGCAGTATTTT. Encoded protein: CASSELIPPDTQYF.

This clonotype was recorded a few times. The rearrangement links TRBV4-1 to TRBJ2-2; 13 nucleotides match TRBD2. Germline CDR1 is MGHRA and CDR2 is YSYEKL. The CDR3 loop spans 17 amino acids. The junction had 5 bases not matched to a gene; V was cut back by 3 bases and J by 4 bases. CDR3 amino acids: CASSQRTSGRATGELFF. The CDR3 DNA is TGCGCCAGCAGCCAGAGAACTAGCGGGAGGGCCACCGGGGAGCTGTTTTTT.

The CDR3 DNA reads as TGTGCCAGCAGTGCCGGGAATCAGCCCCAGCATTTT. Translation: CASSAGNQPQHF. The chain is built from TRBV2 and TRBJ1-5; D is ambiguous. The V end was cut by 4 bases, the J end by 4 bases, with 5 bases between. CDR3 length equals 12 residues. CDR1 is SNHLY and CDR2 is FYNNEI in the germline V gene.

This clonotype was counted a few times. This chain uses TRBV2 with TRBJ2-3; tentatively, D is TRBD1 (6 bases). This CDR3 comprises 11 residues. CDR1 and CDR2 from the germline V gene are SNHLY and FYNNEI. Trimming cost V 7 bases and J 6 bases, with 8 bases left between them. CDR3 amino acids: CASKGEDTQYF. CDR3 DNA sequence: TGTGCCAGCAAGGGGGAGGATACGCAGTATTTT.

Comment on this clonotype: A much larger clone lies a single base off, so this may be a read error. This chain uses TRBV20-1 with TRBJ1-1, with D uncertain. From germline, CDR1 is DFQATT and CDR2 SNEGSKA (reference sequence). This CDR3 region has 12 residues. The CDR3 loop is CGAGRLAAEAFF. The CDR3 bases are TGCGGTGCCGGGAGGCTAGCGGCTGAAGCTTTCTTT.

As to this clonotype: Germline is not matched at one junction end, which may reflect a read error. J is TRBJ2-1 and V is TRBV20-1, with D maybe TRBD2 (6 bases). The length of the CDR3 is 14 residues. Germline V lookup: CDR1 DFQATT, CDR2 SNEGSKA (reference sequence). CDR3 nucleotides: TGCATTGCTACCGGGACTGCCTTAGGTTGTGAGCAGTTCTTC. Protein sequence: CIATGTALGCEQFF.

V is TRBV7-2 and J is TRBJ2-1; TRBD2 might be the D (5 bases). Trimming shortened V by 5 bases and J by 8 bases, and 19 bases separated the two germline ends. This CDR3 contains 15 residues. Germline V gene sequence: CDR1 SGHTA, CDR2 FQGNSA. Here the CDR3 reads CASSAQVSRGHEQFF. In nucleotides, the CDR3 is TGTGCCAGCAGCGCCCAAGTTTCCCGCGGGCATGAGCAGTTCTTC. The entire variable domain, with the rest obtained from reference TRBV7-2 and TRBJ2-1, is as follows: GAGVSQSPSNKVTEKGKDVELRCDPISGHTALYWYRQSLGQGLEFLIYFQGNSAPDKSGLPSDRFSAERTGGSVSTLTIQRTQQEDSAVYLCASSAQVSRGHEQFFGPGTRLTVL.

This clonotype occurred many times. The CDR3 region has the DNA TGTGCCAGCAGCCAAGTCGTTCAGGGGGGTACGCACACCATATATTTT. Residues: CASSQVVQGGTHTIYF. V and J are TRBV4-2 and TRBJ1-3; 7 bases align to TRBD1. Trimming cost V 1 base and J 8 bases; bases outside gene matches: 11. Germline-derived CDR1 and CDR2 are LGHNA and YNFKEQ. The CDR3 is made up of 16 amino acids.

This clonotype was seen repeatedly, ten times or more. The genes are TRBV7-9 and TRBJ2-3, with D possibly matching TRBD2 (6 bases). The CDR3 is 17 amino acids. The ends were cut back, 6 bases at V and 4 bases at J, with 23 bases in the middle. CDR1 and CDR2 from the germline V gene are SEHNR and FQNEAQ (reference sequence). The DNA for the CDR3 is TGTGCCAGCAGACCCGGTTTGAGGAGGGCCCTTTCAGATACGCAGTATTTT. Translated, it gives CASRPGLRRALSDTQYF.

V gene TRBV7-2 combines with J gene TRBJ2-7, with D tentatively TRBD2 (6 bases). Trimming shortened V by 2 bases and J by 2 bases, and 10 bases separated the two germline ends. Germline values: CDR1 SGHTA, CDR2 FQGNSA. The length of the CDR3 is 14 residues. The CDR3 nucleotides are TGTGCCAGCAGCTTAATGCGGGGCCCCTACGAGCAGTACTTC. It codes for CASSLMRGPYEQYF.